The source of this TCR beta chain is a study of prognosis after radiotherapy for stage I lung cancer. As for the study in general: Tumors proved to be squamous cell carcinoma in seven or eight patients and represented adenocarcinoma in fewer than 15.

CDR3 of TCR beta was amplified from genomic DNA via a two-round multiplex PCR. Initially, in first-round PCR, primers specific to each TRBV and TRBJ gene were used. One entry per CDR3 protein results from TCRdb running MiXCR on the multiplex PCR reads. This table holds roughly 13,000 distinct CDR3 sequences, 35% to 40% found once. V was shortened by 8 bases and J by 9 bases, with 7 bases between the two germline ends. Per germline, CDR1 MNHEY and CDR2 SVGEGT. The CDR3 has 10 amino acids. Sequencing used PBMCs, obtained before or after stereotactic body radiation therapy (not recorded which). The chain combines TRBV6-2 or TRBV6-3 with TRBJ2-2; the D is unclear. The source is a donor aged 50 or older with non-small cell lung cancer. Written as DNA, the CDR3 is TGTGCCAGCTGGCACTGGGAGCTGTTTTTT. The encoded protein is CASWHWELFF.